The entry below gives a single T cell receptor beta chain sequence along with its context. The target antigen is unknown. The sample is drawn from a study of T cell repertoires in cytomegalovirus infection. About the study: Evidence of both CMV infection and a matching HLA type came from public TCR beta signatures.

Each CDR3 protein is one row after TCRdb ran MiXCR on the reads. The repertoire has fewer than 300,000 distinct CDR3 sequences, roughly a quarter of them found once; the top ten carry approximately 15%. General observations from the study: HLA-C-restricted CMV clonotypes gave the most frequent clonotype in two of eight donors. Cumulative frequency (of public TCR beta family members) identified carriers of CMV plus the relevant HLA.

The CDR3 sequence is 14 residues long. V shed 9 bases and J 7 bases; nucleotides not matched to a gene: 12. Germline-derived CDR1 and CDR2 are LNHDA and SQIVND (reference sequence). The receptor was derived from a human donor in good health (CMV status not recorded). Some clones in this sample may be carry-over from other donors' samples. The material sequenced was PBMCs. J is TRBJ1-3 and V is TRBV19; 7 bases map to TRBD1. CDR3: CASREGAGTNTIYF. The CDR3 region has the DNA TGTGCCAGCCGAGAGGGGGCAGGGACGAACACCATATATTTT.